This record concerns one TCR beta chain sequence. Sequencing was performed with immunoSEQ multiplex PCR; in TCRdb, only in-frame clones are kept and a portion is missing. The sample consists of some 250,000 clones, roughly 86% of them appearing once. The data derive from a study of blood T cell repertoires in COVID-19. Study-wide background: Sources were T cells, B-cell-depleted T cells, or PBMCs; the material itself was cDNA or gDNA.

The sequenced material came from peripheral blood. The sequence derives from a woman in her twenties or thirties with acute or convalescent COVID-19.

The CDR3 protein is CASKPTGGVYGYTF. CDR3 in DNA: TGTGCCAGCAAGCCGACAGGGGGAGTCTATGGCTACACCTTC. This sequence joins TRBV6-5 and TRBJ1-2; 9 positions agree with TRBD1. The CDR3 sequence is 14 residues long. With 7 bases clipped from V and 4 bases from J, the junction kept 7 bases outside the gene matches. Germline CDR1 is MNHEY and CDR2 is SVGAGI.